These 6 T cell receptor beta chains were all obtained from the same sample, sequenced in a study of Ad26.COV2.S vaccination and SARS-CoV-2 variants. The treatment here: about 20 received Ad26.COV2.S at low or high dose, single or two shots; roughly five received placebo; per-sample allocation not given. Repertoires come from day 63 after the first vaccine or placebo injection. Sequencing was performed with immunoSEQ multiplex PCR; in TCRdb, only in-frame clones are kept and a portion is missing. Among roughly 700,000 clones, around 92% were seen once, and the ten largest hold roughly 1.5%. Sample: peripheral blood, taken in a trial of Ad26.COV2.S vaccine versus placebo. The source is a person between 18 and 59 years old who received the Ad26.COV2.S COVID-19 vaccine or a placebo.

Turning to this clone: One base away lies a much larger clone, so this may be a sequencing read error. The rearrangement links TRBV6-2 or TRBV6-3 to TRBJ1-1; 7 bases match TRBD1. The CDR3 is 13 amino acids. The V gene end was trimmed by 6 bases and the J gene end by 1 base; junction bases not matched to a gene: 2. The germline gives CDR1 MNHEY, CDR2 SVGEGT. This chain's CDR3 is CASSRTGNTEAFF. DNA for the CDR3: TGTGCCAGCAGCCGGACAGGGAACACTGAAGCTTTCTTT.

This clone was detected once. The CDR3: CASSWDANEQFF. Here the CDR3 DNA reads TGTGCCAGCAGTTGGGACGCGAATGAGCAGTTCTTC. The rearrangement uses TRBV6-5 and TRBJ2-1, with D perhaps given as TRBD1 or TRBD2 (5 bases each). Germline loops: CDR1 MNHEY, CDR2 SVGAGI. V was cut by 4 bases and J by 7 bases, with 8 bases left in between. The CDR3 totals 12 residues.

The chain links TRBV25-1 to TRBJ1-4; D is unresolved. This CDR3 has 16 residues. V was clipped by 1 base and J by 7 bases, with 16 bases between them. The germline CDR1 and CDR2 sequences are MGHDK and SYGVNS. The CDR3: CASSELNSVGGEKLFF. DNA for the CDR3: TGTGCCAGCAGTGAATTAAACAGCGTGGGAGGTGAAAAACTGTTTTTT.

This CDR3 reads CSVARGGTEKLFF. The CDR3 coding sequence is TGCAGCGTCGCTCGTGGGGGGACGGAAAAACTGTTTTTT. J is TRBJ1-4 and V is TRBV29-1, with D possibly matching TRBD1 (5 bases). CDR3 size: 13 residues. The V gene lost 6 bases and the J gene lost 8 bases, with 16 bases spanning the gap. Looked up from germline, CDR1 is SQVTM and CDR2 is ANQGSEA.

This clone has a single count. The rearrangement uses TRBV5-4 and TRBJ2-1; the match to TRBD2 covers 14 bases. The CDR3 spans 17 residues. V was clipped by 3 bases and J by 4 bases; unmatched bases: 6. Germline CDR1 is SGHNT and CDR2 is YYREEE (reference sequence). CDR3 sequence reads: CASSSQTSGRVYNEQFF. CDR3 coding DNA: TGTGCCAGCAGCTCGCAGACTAGCGGGAGGGTGTACAATGAGCAGTTCTTC.

This clone was recorded many times. The chain joins TRBV19 to TRBJ1-5; D is unclear. The CDR3 spans 14 residues. V lost 6 bases and J 7 bases, leaving 16 bases between the germline ends. Germline assignment: CDR1 LNHDA and CDR2 SQIVND (reference sequence). CDR3 region: CASRGYSSGQPQHF. The CDR3 nucleotides read TGTGCCAGTAGAGGTTACAGTTCGGGGCAGCCCCAGCATTTT.